This T cell receptor beta chain was observed in a study of neurological immune-mediated disorders. One entry per CDR3 protein results from TCRdb running MiXCR on the 5' RACE reads. This sample has tens of thousands of distinct CDR3 sequences, with 17% found just once. In this sample, this clonotype turned up many times. The germline V gene has CDR1 MNHNS and CDR2 SASEGT. The CDR3 has 15 residues. V was clipped by 0 bases and J by 4 bases, with 13 bases between them. The TCR originated in a middle-aged woman in good health. The chain carries TRBV6-1 and TRBJ2-7; D is undetermined. The material sequenced was PBMCs. The CDR3 DNA reads as TGTGCCAGCAGTGAAGCGCCGGAACCGATGTACGAGCAGTACGTC. It yields the protein CASSEAPEPMYEQYV.